This is a list of T cell receptor beta chains from one sample in a study of tumor-infiltrating lymphocytes in oesophageal squamous cell carcinoma. TCRdb passed the PCR reads through MiXCR, listing each CDR3 protein once. Counted here are over 20,000 distinct CDR3 sequences, approximately 38% occurring once; the ten biggest clones make up roughly two fifths. Sequencing used esophageal tumor tissue. All receptors come from a male donor with esophageal squamous cell carcinoma. The conserved cysteine and the conserved F or W are not part of the CDR3 here. The order of the fields is J gene, V gene, clone size, D gene, CDR3 protein. The D gene is left open where the match is weak. Size is omitted from some rows. Given values are once, few, many or a class for expanded clones.

. TRBV19 . . ASSITSDRFFYNEQF
TRBJ2-7 TRBV18 . TRBD2 ASSLGTSGNGEQY
TRBJ2-7 TRBV4-1 many . ASSLAPDRLDYEQY
TRBJ1-3 TRBV5-4 . . ASSLELAGNTIY
TRBJ2-7 TRBV7-9 . TRBD2 ASSSGDSYEQY
TRBJ2-1 TRBV6-1 many . ASSLGNEQF
. TRBV20-1 few TRBD2 SASSGRIDEQY
TRBJ2-1 TRBV6-1 . . ASSYVGGSYNEQF
TRBJ2-3 TRBV12-3/TRBV12-4 many . ASSSGTDTQY
TRBJ2-7 TRBV18 many . ASSPWVETETYEQY
. TRBV11-2 . . ASSLEPQGGYNEQF
TRBJ2-1 TRBV4-1 many . ASSQAGLESSYNEQF
TRBJ2-7 TRBV7-3 many . ASSLGGPKQY
TRBJ2-3 TRBV7-6 . . ASSLANFLDTQY
TRBJ1-2 TRBV23-1 many . ASSQGQASALQLERYGYT
. TRBV7-6 . TRBD2 ASSPPTSGSFETQY
TRBJ1-2 TRBV6-1 many TRBD1 ASSDGTGGSYGYT
. TRBV24-1 . . ATSDPTEFQETQY
TRBJ2-2 TRBV29-1 . . SVGGSSANTGELF
TRBJ1-2 TRBV20-1 . TRBD1 SANDRVYGYT
TRBJ2-1 TRBV11-2 many . ASSLDQRLGNEQF
TRBJ2-2 TRBV5-1 many TRBD2 ASSLVAAGPWAGELF
TRBJ1-5 TRBV7-8 many TRBD1 ASSLSVTGGSNQPQH
TRBJ2-1 TRBV14 many . ASSQEIYNEQF
. TRBV7-8 . TRBD2 ASSERTSYPTETQY
TRBJ2-1 TRBV6-1 medium-sized . ASSEGYNEQF
. TRBV7-2 . TRBD2 ASSFRLAVYEQY
TRBJ2-5 TRBV12-3/TRBV12-4 . . ASSSWEETQY
TRBJ1-5 TRBV7-2 few . ASSLLSGNQPQH
TRBJ2-1 TRBV7-3 . . ASSLGSLANEQF
TRBJ2-1 TRBV6-1 many . ATLDWWGEQF
TRBJ2-3 TRBV10-3 many . AIKAGGEDTQY
TRBJ2-3 TRBV6-1 many . ASSKVRENTDTQY
TRBJ1-2 TRBV6-1 many TRBD1 ASSGGQGTAYGYT
TRBJ2-5 TRBV7-3 medium-sized TRBD1 ASSGDRGGIETQY
. TRBV7-9 . . ASSPTDTGADSHEQY
TRBJ2-7 TRBV28 many . ASHPRSPAYEQY
. TRBV7-4 . . ASSPAESYEQY
TRBJ1-6 TRBV5-5 many . ASSRARSSYNSPLH
TRBJ2-5 TRBV6-1 many TRBD2 ASSPGRAGVSETQY
TRBJ1-1 TRBV7-6 few . ASSLAEPTEAF
TRBJ1-1 TRBV5-6 many . ASSSTNRANTEAF
TRBJ2-7 TRBV2 many TRBD1 ASTGPDRALNEQY